Following are 4 T cell receptor beta chains from one sample sequenced in a study of T cell changes during pregnancy in multiple sclerosis. Here immunoSEQ multiplex PCR was the method, and the copy in TCRdb shows in-frame clones only, minus some. The sample holds about 59,000 clones, 92% seen once. The sample here was peripheral blood, taken in the second trimester of pregnancy. The receptors were gathered from a female donor in good health, enrolled as a control in a pregnancy study.

The chain combines TRBV5-6 with TRBJ2-7, with 7 bases fitting TRBD1. This CDR3 is 14 amino acids long. Germline V gene lookup returns CDR1 SGHDT and CDR2 YYEEEE. V lost 4 bases, J lost 4 bases, and 8 bases stayed unmatched. CDR3 residues: CASSTWTGKYEQYF. The CDR3 nucleotides are TGTGCCAGCAGCACCTGGACAGGCAAATACGAGCAGTACTTC. Full variable domain (rest looked up from reference TRBV5-6 and TRBJ2-7): DAGVTQSPTHLIKTRGQQVTLRCSPKSGHDTVSWYQQALGQGPQFIFQYYEEEERQRGNFPDRFSGHQFPNYSSELNVNALLLGDSALYLCASSTWTGKYEQYFGPGTRLTVT.

The CDR3 sequence is CASSPIRTSGTFINEQYF. The CDR3 bases are TGTGCCAGCAGTCCAATCAGGACTAGCGGGACCTTTATCAACGAGCAGTACTTC. This chain connects TRBV27 to TRBJ2-7, with 12 bases aligning to TRBD2. The CDR3 is made up of 18 amino acids. From germline, CDR1 is MNHEY and CDR2 SMNVEV (reference sequence). V gave up 5 bases and J gave up 5 bases; unmatched junction bases: 16.

The rearrangement joins TRBV28 to TRBJ1-1; D might be TRBD1 (5 bases). The CDR3 spans 12 residues. The V gene lost 5 bases and the J gene lost 3 bases, with 7 bases spanning the gap. CDR1 and CDR2 (germline): MDHEN, SYDVKM. CDR3 protein: CASSGGDTEAFF. For the CDR3, the DNA is TGTGCCAGCAGTGGGGGGGACACTGAAGCTTTCTTT.

V and J are TRBV5-1 and TRBJ2-1; 8 bases map to TRBD2. The V gene end was trimmed by 1 base and the J gene end by 6 bases; junction bases not matched to a gene: 9. This CDR3 is built from 16 residues. Per the germline V gene, CDR1 is SGHRS and CDR2 is YFSETQ. CDR3 in amino acids: CASSLLRGALSNEQFF. The CDR3 nucleotides are TGCGCCAGCAGCTTGTTGCGGGGGGCCTTATCCAATGAGCAGTTCTTC.